Reported below is one T cell receptor (beta chain). The sample belongs to a study of blood T cell repertoires in COVID-19. In the study overall: COVID-19 samples collected from the United States, Italy and Spain covered acute and convalescent phases.

Trimming took off 1 base at V and 7 bases at J, with 10 bases between the two ends. CDR3 size: 14 residues. In germline, CDR1 is SGHVS, CDR2 FNYEAQ. This table comes from immunoSEQ multiplex PCR, and its TCRdb copy is limited to in-frame clones, with some not included. Of 130,000 or so clones listed, 70% to 90% were seen once; the top ten hold 1.5%. Specimen: peripheral blood. The V and J genes are TRBV7-6 and TRBJ1-4; D remains unclear. The receptor's source is a woman aged 55-70 years with acute or convalescent COVID-19. CDR3 DNA: TGTGCCAGCAGCTTAGGCACGGGAGGTGAAAAACTGTTTTTT. Residues: CASSLGTGGEKLFF.